The rows below give T cell receptor beta chains drawn from one sample of a study of CD8+ T cells in alopecia areata. The method was immunoSEQ multiplex PCR; TCRdb's version includes in-frame clones alone and lacks a portion of them. Here the sample spans approximately 42,000 clones, less than 70% being singletons. The sample here was CD8+ T cells sorted from blood, taken at week 4, from a patient treated with tofacitinib. The receptors derive from a human donor with alopecia areata. CDR3s include the opening cysteine and the closing phenylalanine or tryptophan. Each record gives: CDR3 protein, CDR3 DNA, D gene, V gene, J gene, clone size. A D gene is named only where the DNA matches it firmly. A clone size is listed for some rows: how often the clone was seen (once, few, many), or a class if it is expanded.

CDR3: CSVEVSGANVLTF
DNA: TGCAGCGTTGAGGTCTCGGGGGCCAACGTCCTGACTTTC
D: NA
V: TRBV29-1
J: TRBJ2-6
size: few

CDR3: CASSLDYQETQYF
DNA: TGTGCCAGCAGCCTTGACTACCAAGAGACCCAGTACTTC
D: NA
V: TRBV7-9
J: TRBJ2-5
size: NA

CDR3: CASSSQANYGYTF
DNA: TGTGCCAGCAGCTCACAGGCAAACTATGGCTACACCTTC
D: NA
V: TRBV7-9
J: TRBJ1-2
size: few

CDR3: CSDSAKSNYGYTF
DNA: TGCAGCGATAGTGCCAAGTCTAACTATGGCTACACCTTC
D: NA
V: TRBV29-1
J: TRBJ1-2
size: NA

CDR3: CASSLPAGFYNEQFF
DNA: TGTGCCAGCAGCCTCCCAGCGGGGTTCTACAATGAGCAGTTCTTC
D: TRBD2
V: TRBV7-8
J: TRBJ2-1
size: NA

CDR3: CASSQDGAGTGSSEQYF
DNA: TGCGCCAGCAGCCAAGATGGCGCCGGGACAGGGTCCTCCGAGCAGTACTTC
D: TRBD1
V: TRBV4-3
J: TRBJ2-7
size: few

CDR3: CSVEDRGPYNEQFF
DNA: TGCAGCGTTGAGGACAGGGGCCCCTACAATGAGCAGTTCTTC
D: TRBD1
V: TRBV29-1
J: TRBJ2-1
size: once

CDR3: CASSKGTRQADSPLHF
DNA: TGTGCCAGCAGTAAGGGAACGAGACAGGCGGATTCACCCCTCCACTTT
D: NA
V: TRBV9
J: TRBJ1-6
size: NA

CDR3: CASDSESSYEQYF
DNA: TGTGCCTCGGACTCAGAAAGCTCCTACGAGCAGTACTTC
D: NA
V: TRBV30
J: TRBJ2-7
size: NA

CDR3: CASSLWAGPGGETQYF
DNA: TGTGCCAGCAGTTTATGGGCAGGGCCGGGGGGAGAGACCCAGTACTTC
D: TRBD2
V: TRBV27
J: TRBJ2-5
size: NA

CDR3: CSVGASTEAFF
DNA: TGCAGCGTGGGAGCGAGTACTGAAGCTTTCTTT
D: NA
V: TRBV29-1
J: TRBJ1-1
size: few

CDR3: CASSYSVYEQYF
DNA: TGCGCCAGCAGTTACTCGGTCTACGAGCAGTACTTC
D: NA
V: TRBV6-6
J: TRBJ2-7
size: NA

CDR3: CASSVSPGTGGYNEQFF
DNA: TGTGCCAGCAGCGTATCCCCCGGGACAGGGGGTTACAATGAGCAGTTCTTC
D: TRBD1
V: TRBV7-3
J: TRBJ2-1
size: NA

CDR3: CASRGGNIQYF
DNA: TGTGCCAGCAGAGGGGGAAACATTCAGTACTTC
D: NA
V: TRBV2
J: TRBJ2-4
size: NA

CDR3: CASRGLVSGELFF
DNA: TGTGCCAGCAGGGGTCTAGTGTCCGGGGAGCTGTTTTTT
D: NA
V: TRBV9
J: TRBJ2-2
size: NA

CDR3: CASSRGAGQPQHF
DNA: TGTGCCAGCAGCCGGGGCGCGGGTCAGCCCCAGCATTTT
D: NA
V: TRBV5-6
J: TRBJ1-5
size: once

CDR3: CASSFSETQYF
DNA: TGTGCCAGCAGCTTTTCGGAGACCCAGTACTTC
D: NA
V: TRBV5-4
J: TRBJ2-5
size: NA

CDR3: CASSHLLNTEAFF
DNA: TGCGCCAGCAGCCACCTATTGAACACTGAAGCTTTCTTT
D: NA
V: TRBV4-3
J: TRBJ1-1
size: NA

CDR3: CSVEDSPSAGYTF
DNA: TGCAGCGTTGAAGATTCTCCCTCCGCTGGCTACACCTTC
D: NA
V: TRBV29-1
J: TRBJ1-2
size: NA

CDR3: CASSLSPGLSDTQYF
DNA: TGTGCCAGCAGCTTGTCCCCGGGCCTCTCCGATACGCAGTATTTT
D: NA
V: TRBV7-7
J: TRBJ2-3
size: NA

CDR3: CASSPGAGDTQYF
DNA: TGTGCCAGCAGCCCGGGGGCAGGAGATACGCAGTATTTT
D: NA
V: TRBV5-6
J: TRBJ2-3
size: NA

CDR3: CSVEERYGYTEAFF
DNA: TGCAGCGTTGAAGAAAGATACGGGTACACTGAAGCTTTCTTT
D: NA
V: TRBV29-1
J: TRBJ1-1
size: few

CDR3: CAWDPESSYNEQFF
DNA: TGTGCCTGGGACCCGGAGAGCTCCTACAATGAGCAGTTCTTC
D: NA
V: TRBV30
J: TRBJ2-1
size: NA

CDR3: CASSLVLYEQYF
DNA: TGTGCCAGCAGCTTAGTTTTATACGAGCAGTACTTC
D: NA
V: TRBV7-9
J: TRBJ2-7
size: once

CDR3: CASSLGPEAFF
DNA: TGTGCCAGCAGCTTGGGACCTGAAGCTTTCTTT
D: NA
V: TRBV11-2
J: TRBJ1-1
size: few

CDR3: CASSTETGGHEKLFF
DNA: TGTGCCAGCAGCACCGAAACAGGGGGCCATGAAAAACTGTTTTTT
D: TRBD1
V: TRBV5-6
J: TRBJ1-4
size: NA

CDR3: CASNPDRGRDEQFF
DNA: TGTGCCAGTAATCCGGACAGGGGCAGGGATGAGCAGTTCTTC
D: TRBD1
V: TRBV19
J: TRBJ2-1
size: few

CDR3: CAWTRVGGDEQFF
DNA: TGTGCCTGGACCAGGGTGGGGGGCGATGAGCAGTTCTTC
D: NA
V: TRBV30
J: TRBJ2-1
size: once